Reported below is one T cell receptor (beta chain). The target antigen is unknown. The study profiled TCR beta VDJ and CDR3 using genomic DNA as template. TCRdb used MiXCR to reprocess the reads, holding one entry per CDR3 protein. Of 150,000 to 200,000 distinct CDR3 sequences in the sample, around 60% were seen once. The germline CDR1 and CDR2 sequences are SGHTA and FQGNSA. This CDR3 has 15 residues. Trimming took 5 bases from V and 7 from J, leaving 20 bases between them. This sample is drawn from a study of CD8+CD57+ T cells in acquired aplastic anemia. Study information: Healthy donors yielded some 11 million CD4+ cell reads on average.

Study-wide points: Controls did not differ significantly from patients in CD8+ Simpson's diversity.

Sequenced sample: sorted CD4+, CD8+, or CD8+CD57+ T cells (not recorded which) from PBMCs. This chain links TRBV7-2 with TRBJ2-5, with TRBD2 as a possible D gene (6 bases). This receptor was obtained from a human donor in good health. Here the CDR3 reads CASSRSRAGIGTQYF. CDR3 in DNA: TGTGCCAGCAGCCGTAGTCGGGCGGGGATAGGGACCCAGTACTTC.